These T cell receptor beta chains were read from a single sample in a study of cytomegalovirus exposure and HLA in healthy donors. Sequenced by immunoSEQ multiplex PCR; TCRdb stores in-frame clones only, minus some. The sample has 250,000 to 400,000 clones; roughly 90% are singletons. The sequencing sample was made of PBMCs. All receptors come from a man in his thirties or forties in good health and CMV-seronegative. The conserved cysteine and the conserved F or W are not part of the CDR3 here. The order of the fields is D gene, V gene, J gene, CDR3 protein. D genes are given only for firm matches.

>.|TRBV19|TRBJ2-3
ASTRDSISTDTQY
>TRBD2|TRBV5-6|TRBJ2-1
ASSKLGTSGRSYNEQF
>.|TRBV5-4|TRBJ2-7
ASSPPNTYEQY
>.|TRBV19|TRBJ2-6
ASSLTGRSSGANVLT
>TRBD1|TRBV25-1|TRBJ2-7
ASSEFPGQGAEQY
>.|TRBV6-6|TRBJ2-1
ASSYFLGDEQF
>.|TRBV7-2|TRBJ2-6
ASSLAAVRNSGANVLT
>TRBD1|TRBV13|TRBJ1-5
ASSLSGGNQPQH
>.|TRBV27|TRBJ1-1
ASGTPEWASNTEAF
>.|TRBV6-5|TRBJ2-7
ASSYSRGGREQY
>TRBD1|TRBV7-9|TRBJ1-6
ASRQQGGNSPLH
>.|TRBV5-4|TRBJ2-1
ASSHTNNEQF
>.|TRBV5-5|TRBJ1-1
ASSFGGLTEAF